These 32 T cell receptor beta chains share one sample of origin, sequenced in a study of cytotoxic CD8 clonotypes in ibrutinib-treated CLL. TCRdb keeps only in-frame clones here, not all; method: immunoSEQ multiplex PCR. The sample holds 52,000 or so clones, about 54% seen once. The source was PBMCs, collected at disease progression, from a patient treated with ibrutinib. Source of these receptors: a human donor with chronic lymphocytic leukemia.

This chain uses TRBV28 with TRBJ2-1; 7 nucleotides align to TRBD2. Looked up from germline, CDR1 is MDHEN and CDR2 is SYDVKM. The CDR3 is 16 amino acids. V was clipped by 4 bases and J by 4 bases; unmatched bases: 10. CDR3 sequence (DNA): TGTGCCAGCAGTTCCCATCTAAAGCGGGAATACAATGAGCAGTTCTTC. Translated: CASSSHLKREYNEQFF.

J is TRBJ2-1 and V is TRBV7-9; 15 nucleotides match TRBD2. The ends lost 1 base at V and 6 bases at J; junction bases unmatched: 7. The CDR3 is 18 amino acids. CDR1 is SEHNR and CDR2 is FQNEAQ in the germline V gene (reference sequence). CDR3 coding DNA: TGTGCCAGCAGCTTAGGGACTAGCGGGAGGGTGCTCGGCAATGAGCAGTTCTTC. It is translated as CASSLGTSGRVLGNEQFF.

A few counts support this clone. V and J are TRBV6-6 and TRBJ1-6; perhaps TRBD1 as D (6 bases). Germline V CDR1 and CDR2: MNHNY, SVGAGI (reference sequence). With 9 bases removed from V and 7 bases from J, the gap between germline ends came to 19 bases. This CDR3 spans 15 amino acids. The CDR3 loop reads CASREQGQGNSPLHF. In nucleotides, the CDR3 is TGTGCCAGTAGGGAACAGGGCCAGGGCAATTCACCCCTCCACTTT.

A few counts support this clone. This chain uses TRBV6-5 with TRBJ2-5, with D possibly TRBD1 on 5 matching bases. The CDR3 sequence is 14 residues long. Germline CDR1 reads MNHEY; CDR2 reads SVGAGI. Trimming shortened V by 4 bases and J by 0 bases, and 9 bases separated the two germline ends. The CDR3 DNA reads TGTGCCAGCAGTTTTTCAGGGAACCAAGAGACCCAGTACTTC. Encoded protein: CASSFSGNQETQYF.

The chain links TRBV6-1 to TRBJ1-2; D is ambiguous. Trimming took off 0 bases at V and 8 bases at J, with 7 bases between the two ends. The CDR3 has 12 residues. The V gene's germline CDR1 is MNHNS and CDR2 SASEGT. CDR3 coding DNA: TGTGCCAGCAGTGAAGCAGGTAGAGGCTACACCTTC. As protein: CASSEAGRGYTF.

This clone occurred a few times. The chain links TRBV2 to TRBJ1-4; D is uncertain. Germline V gene data show CDR1 as SNHLY and CDR2 as FYNNEI. Trimming removed 8 bases from V and 4 bases from J, with 8 bases in between. This CDR3 has 12 residues. CDR3 in DNA: TGTGCCAGCCAAGGATTTAATGAAAAACTGTTTTTT. It translates to CASQGFNEKLFF.

V usage is TRBV2 and J usage is TRBJ2-7; 10 bases align to TRBD2. Losses at the gene ends were 2 bases for V and 6 bases for J; bases not matched to a gene: 7. This CDR3 spans 15 amino acids. CDR1 is SNHLY, CDR2 FYNNEI, per germline. CDR3 DNA: TGTGCCAGCAGTGAAATAGTAAGCGGGGGGGCCGAGCAGTACTTC. Translation: CASSEIVSGGAEQYF.

The chain uses TRBV6-4 and TRBJ2-4; TRBD1 or TRBD2 may be the D gene (5 bases each). CDR1 is MRHNA and CDR2 is SNTAGT in the germline V gene. This CDR3 region has 14 residues. V was shortened by 11 bases and J by 0 bases, with 14 bases between the two germline ends. This CDR3 is CAGDSGTAKNIQYF. In nucleotides, the CDR3 is TGTGCCGGAGACTCGGGGACAGCCAAAAACATTCAGTACTTC.

The V and J genes are TRBV7-2 and TRBJ2-7, with 7 bases fitting TRBD2. The CDR3 is made up of 14 amino acids. Germline V gene lookup returns CDR1 SGHTA and CDR2 FQGNSA. V lost 1 base to trimming and J lost 4 bases; unmatched junction nucleotides: 4. The CDR3 DNA follows: TGTGCCAGCAGCTTAGTGGGAGGGGCATACGAGCAGTACTTC. This gives the protein CASSLVGGAYEQYF.

This chain connects TRBV12-5 to TRBJ2-2; 7 bases map to TRBD2. CDR3 size: 14 residues. V shed 6 bases, J shed 7 bases, and the junction held 8 bases outside the gene matches. Germline lookup yields CDR1 LGHNT and CDR2 FRNRAP. The CDR3 DNA reads TGTGCTAGTGGCAGCACGGGGGGTGACGGGGAGCTGTTTTTT. As protein: CASGSTGGDGELFF.

This clone showed up just a few times. This chain links TRBV19 with TRBJ2-7; D assignment may be TRBD1 or TRBD2 (5 bases each). CDR1 is LNHDA and CDR2 is SQIVND in the germline V gene (reference sequence). Trimming removed 3 bases from V and 2 bases from J, with 8 bases in between. The CDR3 has 13 residues. The CDR3 is CASSIRGPYEQYF. Here the CDR3 DNA reads TGTGCCAGTAGTATCCGGGGCCCCTACGAGCAGTACTTC.

This clone was observed a few times. This chain uses TRBV20-1 with TRBJ2-7; D perhaps matches TRBD2 (6 bases). The CDR3 runs 11 residues. V was clipped by 3 bases and J by 3 bases, with 6 bases between them. Germline V gene data show CDR1 as DFQATT and CDR2 as SNEGSKA (reference sequence). In nucleotides, the CDR3 is TGCAGTGCTAGCGGGGGCTACGAGCAGTACTTC. The encoded protein is CSASGGYEQYF.

The V gene is TRBV1, the J gene TRBJ2-1; TRBD2 is the table's D call, not checked against the DNA. TRBV1 is described as a pseudogene. The CDR3 is 19 residues long. The CDR3 sequence: CTSSQDRLAGGSSYNEQFF. The CDR3 bases are TGCACCAGCAGCCAAGATAGGCTAGCGGGGGGTAGCTCCTACAATGAGCAGTTCTTC.

This clone was seen a handful of times. The chain carries TRBV6-1 and TRBJ2-7; D is possibly TRBD1 (5 bases). Trimming took off 2 bases at V and 3 bases at J, with 26 bases between the two ends. CDR1 and CDR2 (germline): MNHNS, SASEGT. There are 19 residues in the CDR3. Here the CDR3 reads CASSESTGIRLALFYEQYF. CDR3 DNA: TGTGCCAGCAGTGAATCTACAGGTATCAGGCTCGCGCTTTTCTACGAGCAGTACTTC.

This chain joins TRBV28 and TRBJ1-5; 8 nucleotides align to TRBD1. CDR3 length equals 14 residues. The trim removed 5 bases at V and 5 bases at J, leaving 5 bases unmatched. Looked up from germline, CDR1 is MDHEN and CDR2 is SYDVKM. CDR3 sequence: CASSLRQGHQPQHF. Written as DNA, the CDR3 is TGTGCCAGCAGTCTGAGACAGGGGCATCAGCCCCAGCATTTT.

This clone has only a few counts. This chain uses TRBV6-1 with TRBJ2-7; TRBD1 agrees at 7 bases. This CDR3 is built from 13 residues. From germline, CDR1 is MNHNS and CDR2 SASEGT. V lost 6 bases and J lost 3; bases outside the gene matches: 5. CDR3 DNA: TGTGCCAGCAGGGAACAGGGGCGCTACGAGCAGTACTTC. Protein sequence: CASREQGRYEQYF.

The chain carries TRBV30 and TRBJ2-7, with D possibly matching TRBD1 (5 bases). The CDR3 is 13 residues long. Germline V lookup: CDR1 GTSNPN, CDR2 SVGIG (reference sequence). Trimming removed 5 bases at V and 7 bases at J, with 18 bases between. DNA for the CDR3: TGTGCCTGGTCCCGAGCAGGGTTGGGTGAGCAGTACTTC. This sequence encodes CAWSRAGLGEQYF.

The V gene is TRBV7-2, the J gene TRBJ2-1; 12 nucleotides agree with TRBD2. Germline CDR1 and CDR2: SGHTA and FQGNSA. Trimming cost V 4 bases and J 8 bases; bases outside gene matches: 6. The CDR3 covers 15 residues. In nucleotides, the CDR3 is TGTGCCAGCAGCTCTAGCGGGGGGGCGTTGGATGAGCAGTTCTTC. Translated, it gives CASSSSGGALDEQFF.

J is TRBJ2-7 and V is TRBV28; D perhaps matches TRBD2 (6 bases). Germline V gene sequence: CDR1 MDHEN, CDR2 SYDVKM. The CDR3 spans 13 residues. The V and J ends lost 2 bases and 11 bases respectively, with 16 bases between them. The CDR3 DNA reads as TGTGCCAGCAGTTTAGCCGGGGGACGCGATGAGTACTTC. Its translation: CASSLAGGRDEYF.

The rearrangement uses TRBV2 and TRBJ1-2; D may be TRBD1 (6 bases). With 5 bases removed from V and 4 bases from J, the gap between germline ends came to 14 bases. Germline-derived CDR1 and CDR2 are SNHLY and FYNNEI. CDR3 length: 14 amino acids. The chain's CDR3 is CASSTRPRGYGYTF. The CDR3 DNA is TGTGCCAGCAGTACAAGACCCAGGGGCTATGGCTACACCTTC.

Here the CDR3 reads CASSLGGGNYNEQFF. The CDR3 DNA follows: TGTGCCAGCAGCTTAGGCGGGGGGAACTACAATGAGCAGTTCTTC. This chain joins TRBV11-1 and TRBJ2-1, with 8 bases matching TRBD2. J was trimmed by 3 bases and V by 1 base; bases with no gene match: 2. This CDR3 region has 15 residues. CDR1 SGHAT and CDR2 FQDESV come from the germline V gene (reference sequence). Full variable domain (outside the CDR3, taken from reference TRBV11-1 and TRBJ2-1): EAEVAQSPRYKITEKSQAVAFWCDPISGHATLYWYRQILGQGPELLVQFQDESVVDDSQLPKDRFSAERLKGVDSTLKIQPAELGDSAMYLCASSLGGGNYNEQFFGPGTRLTVL.

The chain carries TRBV19 and TRBJ2-4; D gene uncertain. Germline assignment: CDR1 LNHDA and CDR2 SQIVND (reference sequence). V was cut by 4 bases and J by 0 bases, with 7 bases left in between. The CDR3 is 14 amino acids. For the CDR3, the DNA is TGTGCCAGTAGTACCGTTGGAGCCAAAAACATTCAGTACTTC. Residues: CASSTVGAKNIQYF.

The rearrangement links TRBV6-4 to TRBJ2-1; D ambiguous. Trimming removed 1 base from V and 4 bases from J, with 14 bases in between. The CDR3 is made up of 16 amino acids. Germline V gives CDR1 MRHNA, CDR2 SNTAGT. The DNA of the CDR3 is TGTGCCAGCAGTGACTTGGGGATTACAAATTACAATGAGCAGTTCTTC. Amino acids: CASSDLGITNYNEQFF.

The V gene is TRBV27, the J gene TRBJ2-5; TRBD2 matches 10 bases. Looked up from germline, CDR1 is MNHEY and CDR2 is SMNVEV (reference sequence). CDR3 length equals 17 residues. The junction had 11 bases not matched to a gene; V was cut back by 2 bases and J by 5 bases. In DNA, the CDR3 is TGTGCCAGCAGTTTAAGGGCTAGCGGGAGTCCATGGGAGACCCAGTACTTC. This gives the protein CASSLRASGSPWETQYF.

The chain uses TRBV6-5 and TRBJ1-2; D is unclear. Trimming shortened V by 2 bases and J by 2 bases, and 12 bases separated the two germline ends. CDR1 is MNHEY, CDR2 SVGAGI, per germline. The CDR3 is 15 amino acids. CDR3 loop: CASSYSFSGNYGYTF. DNA of the CDR3: TGTGCCAGCAGTTACAGTTTCAGCGGAAACTATGGCTACACCTTC.

The chain carries TRBV5-6 and TRBJ2-5, with 11 positions matching TRBD2. This CDR3 spans 18 amino acids. The V gene end was trimmed by 3 bases and the J gene end by 4 bases; junction bases not matched to a gene: 14. In germline, CDR1 is SGHDT, CDR2 YYEEEE. The CDR3, as DNA: TGTGCCAGCAGCTGGACCGGGACTAGCGGAGGGGGGCCAGAGACCCAGTACTTC. It encodes CASSWTGTSGGGPETQYF.

This clone occurred a few times. V usage is TRBV7-3 and J usage is TRBJ2-7; 7 bases are shared with TRBD2. The junction had 7 bases not matched to a gene; V was cut back by 0 bases and J by 5 bases. The CDR3 runs 15 residues. Looked up from germline, CDR1 is SGHTA and CDR2 is FQGTGA. CDR3 coding DNA: TGTGCCAGCAGCTTAACGGGAGGGTGGGGCCACGAGCAGTACTTC. It is translated as CASSLTGGWGHEQYF.

The chain carries TRBV29-1 and TRBJ1-1; D remains ambiguous. Germline CDR1 and CDR2: SQVTM and ANQGSEA. V was clipped by 6 bases and J by 1 base, with 27 bases between them. This CDR3 contains 18 residues. CDR3 in amino acids: CSVGRASTRSSRNTEAFF. The CDR3 DNA reads TGCAGCGTCGGAAGGGCGAGCACAAGGAGCTCCCGGAACACTGAAGCTTTCTTT.

This CDR3 is CASSQELERGGGNNEQFF. The CDR3 DNA sequence: TGTGCCAGCAGCCAAGAATTAGAGCGGGGGGGCGGCAACAATGAGCAGTTCTTC. The chain uses TRBV4-2 and TRBJ2-1, with 10 nucleotides matching TRBD2. The CDR3 spans 18 residues. Germline V CDR1 and CDR2: LGHNA, YNFKEQ. Unmatched junction bases numbered 10, after V lost 0 bases and J lost 5 bases.

The CDR3 sequence: CASNPTTETRGEAFF. Here the CDR3 DNA reads TGTGCCAGCAACCCTACGACGGAGACTCGTGGTGAAGCTTTCTTT. V and J are TRBV6-5 and TRBJ1-1, with D unresolved. CDR3 length: 15 residues. CDR1 and CDR2 (germline): MNHEY, SVGAGI. The ends were cut back, 7 bases at V and 7 bases at J, with 22 bases in the middle.

The CDR3 DNA follows: TGTGCCAGCAGCTCGGGGACTAATTCACCCCTCCACTTT. Its translation is CASSSGTNSPLHF. The chain recombines TRBV7-6 with TRBJ1-6; tentative D call: TRBD1 (5 bases). This CDR3 has 13 residues. Trimming took off 4 bases at V and 6 bases at J, with 7 bases between the two ends. Germline CDR1 SGHVS, CDR2 FNYEAQ.

This chain uses TRBV4-1 with TRBJ1-2; D remains ambiguous. From germline, CDR1 is MGHRA and CDR2 YSYEKL. The CDR3 covers 18 residues. Deletions cut 0 bases from V and 1 base from J, with 18 bases between. The DNA of the CDR3 is TGCGCCAGCAGCCAAGAAGATACGGCAGAAGGTTTTAACTATGGCTACACCTTC. Translation gives CASSQEDTAEGFNYGYTF.